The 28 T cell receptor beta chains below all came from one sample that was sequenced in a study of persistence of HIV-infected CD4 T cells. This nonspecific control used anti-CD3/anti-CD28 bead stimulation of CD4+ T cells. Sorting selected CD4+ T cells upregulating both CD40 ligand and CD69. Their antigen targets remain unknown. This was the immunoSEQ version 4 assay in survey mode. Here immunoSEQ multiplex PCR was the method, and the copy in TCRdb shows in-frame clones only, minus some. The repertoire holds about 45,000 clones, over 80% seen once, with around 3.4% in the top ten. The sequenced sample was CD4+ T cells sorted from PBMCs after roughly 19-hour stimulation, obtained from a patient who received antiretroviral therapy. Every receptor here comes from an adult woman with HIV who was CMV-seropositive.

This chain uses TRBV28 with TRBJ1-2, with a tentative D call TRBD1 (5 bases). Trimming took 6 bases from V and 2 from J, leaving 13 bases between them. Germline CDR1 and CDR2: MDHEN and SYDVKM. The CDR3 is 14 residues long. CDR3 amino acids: CASRVSGLNYGYTF. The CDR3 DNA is TGTGCCAGCAGAGTTTCGGGACTGAACTATGGCTACACCTTC.

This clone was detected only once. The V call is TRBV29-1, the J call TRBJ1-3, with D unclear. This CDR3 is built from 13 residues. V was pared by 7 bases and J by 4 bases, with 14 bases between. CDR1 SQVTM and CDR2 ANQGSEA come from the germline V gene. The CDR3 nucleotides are TGCAGCGGCGTGGTGCCGGGAGGAAACACCATATATTTT. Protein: CSGVVPGGNTIYF.

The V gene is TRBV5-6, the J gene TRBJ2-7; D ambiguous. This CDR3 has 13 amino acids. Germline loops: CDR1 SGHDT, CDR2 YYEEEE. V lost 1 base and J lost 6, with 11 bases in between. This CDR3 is CASSLRRLLEQYF. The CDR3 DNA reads TGTGCCAGCAGCTTGCGTCGGTTGCTCGAGCAGTACTTC.

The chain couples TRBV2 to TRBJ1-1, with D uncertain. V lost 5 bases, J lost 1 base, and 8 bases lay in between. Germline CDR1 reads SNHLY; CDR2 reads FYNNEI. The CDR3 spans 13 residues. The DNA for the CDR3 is TGTGCCAGCAGTCCTTGGGGGAACACTGAAGCTTTCTTT. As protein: CASSPWGNTEAFF.

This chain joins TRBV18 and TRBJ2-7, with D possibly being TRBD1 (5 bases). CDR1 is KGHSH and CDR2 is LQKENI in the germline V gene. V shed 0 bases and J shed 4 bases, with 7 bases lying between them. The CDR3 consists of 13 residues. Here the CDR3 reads CASSPPRGYEQYF. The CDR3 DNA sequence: TGTGCCAGCTCACCACCAAGGGGTTACGAGCAGTACTTC.

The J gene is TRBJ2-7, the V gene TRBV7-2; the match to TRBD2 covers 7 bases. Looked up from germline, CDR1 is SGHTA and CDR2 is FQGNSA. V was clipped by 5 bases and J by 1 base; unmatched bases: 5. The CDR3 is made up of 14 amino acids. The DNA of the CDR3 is TGTGCCAGCAGCCCCCGACTAGCTTCCTACGAGCAGTACTTC. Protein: CASSPRLASYEQYF.

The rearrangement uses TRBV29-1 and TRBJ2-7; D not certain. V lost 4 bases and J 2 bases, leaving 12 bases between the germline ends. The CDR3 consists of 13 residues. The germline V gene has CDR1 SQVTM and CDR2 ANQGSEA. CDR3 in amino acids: CSVVGQATYEQYF. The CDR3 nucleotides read TGCAGCGTTGTCGGGCAAGCGACCTACGAGCAGTACTTC.

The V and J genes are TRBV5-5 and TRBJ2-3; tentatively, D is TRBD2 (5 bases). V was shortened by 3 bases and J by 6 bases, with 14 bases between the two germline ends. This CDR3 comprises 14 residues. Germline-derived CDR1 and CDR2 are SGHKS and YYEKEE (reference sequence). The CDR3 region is CASSSSRTGDTQYF. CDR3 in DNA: TGTGCCAGCAGCTCCTCCCGGACGGGGGATACGCAGTATTTT.

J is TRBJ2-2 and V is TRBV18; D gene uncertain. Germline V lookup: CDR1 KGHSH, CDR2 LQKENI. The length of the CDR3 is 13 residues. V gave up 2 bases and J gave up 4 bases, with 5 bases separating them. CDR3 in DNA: TGTGCCAGCTCACCAGTCACCACCGGGGAGCTGTTTTTT. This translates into CASSPVTTGELFF.

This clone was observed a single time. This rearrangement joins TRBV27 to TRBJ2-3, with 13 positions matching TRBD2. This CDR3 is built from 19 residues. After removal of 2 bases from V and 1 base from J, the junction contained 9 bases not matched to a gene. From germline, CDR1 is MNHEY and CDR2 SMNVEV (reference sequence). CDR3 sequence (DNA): TGTGCCAGCAGTTTACGCGGGACTAGCGGGACTCGACGCACAGATACGCAGTATTTT. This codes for CASSLRGTSGTRRTDTQYF.

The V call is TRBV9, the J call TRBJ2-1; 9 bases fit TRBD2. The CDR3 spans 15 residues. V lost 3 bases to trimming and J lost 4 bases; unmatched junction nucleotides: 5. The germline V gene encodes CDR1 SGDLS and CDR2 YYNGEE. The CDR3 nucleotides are TGTGCCAGCAGCGATAGCGGGGGTCGTTACAATGAGCAGTTCTTC. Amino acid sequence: CASSDSGGRYNEQFF.

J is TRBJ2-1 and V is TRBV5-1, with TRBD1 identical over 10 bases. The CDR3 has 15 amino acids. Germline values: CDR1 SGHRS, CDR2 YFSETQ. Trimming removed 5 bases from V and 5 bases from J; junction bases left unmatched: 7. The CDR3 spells CASRSPGQGNNEQFF. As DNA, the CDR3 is TGCGCCAGCAGATCTCCGGGACAGGGGAACAATGAGCAGTTCTTC.

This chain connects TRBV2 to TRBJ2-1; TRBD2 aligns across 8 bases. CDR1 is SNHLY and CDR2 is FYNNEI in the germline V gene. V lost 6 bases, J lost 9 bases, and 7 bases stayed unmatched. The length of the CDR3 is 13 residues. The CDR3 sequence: CASRSELAGEQFF. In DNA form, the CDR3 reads TGTGCCAGCAGGTCGGAGCTAGCGGGTGAGCAGTTCTTC.

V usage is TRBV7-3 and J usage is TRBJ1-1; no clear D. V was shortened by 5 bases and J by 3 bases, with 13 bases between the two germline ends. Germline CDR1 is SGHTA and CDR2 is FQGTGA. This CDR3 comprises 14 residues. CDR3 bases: TGTGCCAGCAGCCTACAAAGCGGGGACACTGAAGCTTTCTTT. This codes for CASSLQSGDTEAFF. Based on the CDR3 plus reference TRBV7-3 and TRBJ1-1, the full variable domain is GAGVSQTPSNKVTEKGKYVELRCDPISGHTALYWYRQSLGQGPEFLIYFQGTGAADDSGLPNDRFFAVRPEGSVSTLKIQRTERGDSAVYLCASSLQSGDTEAFFGQGTRLTVV.

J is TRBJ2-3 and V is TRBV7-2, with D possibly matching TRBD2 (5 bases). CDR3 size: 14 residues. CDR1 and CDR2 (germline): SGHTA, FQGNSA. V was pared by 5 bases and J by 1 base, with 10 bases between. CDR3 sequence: CASSPRTGTDTQYF. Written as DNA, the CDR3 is TGTGCCAGCAGCCCCCGGACTGGCACAGATACGCAGTATTTT.

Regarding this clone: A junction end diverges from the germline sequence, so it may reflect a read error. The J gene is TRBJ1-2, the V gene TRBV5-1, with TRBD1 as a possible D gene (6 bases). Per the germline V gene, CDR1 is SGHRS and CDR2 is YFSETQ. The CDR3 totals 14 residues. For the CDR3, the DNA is TGCGCCCGCAGCTTGGGGGGGGGCCGAAATGGCTACACCTTC. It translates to CARSLGGGRNGYTF. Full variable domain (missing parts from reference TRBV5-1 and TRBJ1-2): KAGVTQTPRYLIKTRGQQVTLSCSPISGHRSVSWYQQTPGQGLQFLFEYFSETQRNKGNFPGRFSGRQFSNSRSEMNVSTLELGDSALYLCARSLGGGRNGYTFGSGTRLTVV.

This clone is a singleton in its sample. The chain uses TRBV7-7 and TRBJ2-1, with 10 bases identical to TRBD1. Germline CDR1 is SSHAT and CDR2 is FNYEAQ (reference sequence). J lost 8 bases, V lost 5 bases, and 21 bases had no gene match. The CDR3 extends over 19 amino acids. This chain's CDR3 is CASSQGGGPGQGLFDEQFF. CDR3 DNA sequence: TGTGCCAGCAGCCAGGGGGGGGGACCGGGACAGGGGCTGTTCGATGAGCAGTTCTTC. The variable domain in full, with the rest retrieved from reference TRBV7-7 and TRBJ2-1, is GAGVSQSPRYKVTKRGQDVTLRCDPISSHATLYWYQQALGQGPEFLTYFNYEAQPDKSGLPSDRFSAERPEGSISTLTIQRTEQRDSAMYRCASSQGGGPGQGLFDEQFFGPGTRLTVL.

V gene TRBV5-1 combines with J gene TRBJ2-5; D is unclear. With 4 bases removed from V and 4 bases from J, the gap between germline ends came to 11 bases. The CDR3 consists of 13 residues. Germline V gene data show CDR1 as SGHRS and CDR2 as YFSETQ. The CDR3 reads CASSPTDLETQYF. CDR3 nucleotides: TGCGCCAGCAGCCCGACCGATCTAGAGACCCAGTACTTC.

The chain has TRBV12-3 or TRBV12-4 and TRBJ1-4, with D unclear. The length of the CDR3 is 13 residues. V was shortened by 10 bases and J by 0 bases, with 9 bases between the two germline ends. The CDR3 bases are TGTGCCACCCTGTCTGCAACTAATGAAAAACTGTTTTTT. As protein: CATLSATNEKLFF.

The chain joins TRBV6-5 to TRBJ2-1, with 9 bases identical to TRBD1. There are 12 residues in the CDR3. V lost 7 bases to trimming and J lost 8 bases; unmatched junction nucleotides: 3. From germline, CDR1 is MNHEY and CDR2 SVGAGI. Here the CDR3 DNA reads TGTGCCAGCAAAAGACAGGGGGATGAGCAGTTCTTC. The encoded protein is CASKRQGDEQFF.

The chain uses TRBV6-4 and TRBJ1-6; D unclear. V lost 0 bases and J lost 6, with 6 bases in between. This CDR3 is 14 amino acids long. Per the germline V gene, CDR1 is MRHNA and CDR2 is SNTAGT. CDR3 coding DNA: TGTGCCAGCAGTGACTCGCCCGGTAATTCACCCCTCCACTTT. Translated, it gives CASSDSPGNSPLHF.

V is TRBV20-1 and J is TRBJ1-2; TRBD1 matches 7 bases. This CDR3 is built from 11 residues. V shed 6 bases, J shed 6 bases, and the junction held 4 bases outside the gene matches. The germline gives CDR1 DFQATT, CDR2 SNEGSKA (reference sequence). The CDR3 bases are TGCAGTGCCGCTGGGACAGATGGCTACACCTTC. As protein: CSAAGTDGYTF.

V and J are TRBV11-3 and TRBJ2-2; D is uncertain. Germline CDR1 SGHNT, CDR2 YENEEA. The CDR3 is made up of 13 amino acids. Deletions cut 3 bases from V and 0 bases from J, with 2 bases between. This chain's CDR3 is CASSLTNTGELFF. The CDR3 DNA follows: TGTGCCAGCAGCTTGACGAACACCGGGGAGCTGTTTTTT.

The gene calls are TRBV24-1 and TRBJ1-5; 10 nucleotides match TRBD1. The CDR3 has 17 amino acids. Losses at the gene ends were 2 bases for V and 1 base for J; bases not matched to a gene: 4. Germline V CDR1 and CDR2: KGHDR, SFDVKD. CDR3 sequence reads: CATSDSGTGASNQPQHF. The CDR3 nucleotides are TGTGCCACCAGTGATTCCGGGACAGGGGCGAGCAATCAGCCCCAGCATTTT.

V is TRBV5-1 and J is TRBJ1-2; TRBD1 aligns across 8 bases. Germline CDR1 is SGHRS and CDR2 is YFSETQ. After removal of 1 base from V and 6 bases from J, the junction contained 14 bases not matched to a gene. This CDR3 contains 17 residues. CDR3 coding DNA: TGCGCCAGCAGCTTGATGTCAGGGGGCGTAGGTGGGAATGGCTACACCTTC. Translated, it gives CASSLMSGGVGGNGYTF.

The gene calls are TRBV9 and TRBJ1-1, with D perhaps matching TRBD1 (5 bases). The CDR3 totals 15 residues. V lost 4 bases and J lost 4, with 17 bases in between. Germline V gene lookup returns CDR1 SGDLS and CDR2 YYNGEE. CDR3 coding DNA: TGTGCCAGCAGCACCCACGTAGGGGACCCCACTGAAGCTTTCTTT. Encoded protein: CASSTHVGDPTEAFF. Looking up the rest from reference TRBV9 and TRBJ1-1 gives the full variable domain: DSGVTQTPKHLITATGQRVTLRCSPRSGDLSVYWYQQSLDQGLQFLIQYYNGEERAKGNILERFSAQQFPDLHSELNLSSLELGDSALYFCASSTHVGDPTEAFFGQGTRLTVV.

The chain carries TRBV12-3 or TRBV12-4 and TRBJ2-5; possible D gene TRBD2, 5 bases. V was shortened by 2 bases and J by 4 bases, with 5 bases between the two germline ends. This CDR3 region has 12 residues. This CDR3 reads CASSLRGETQYF. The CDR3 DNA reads TGTGCCAGCAGTTTACGGGGAGAGACCCAGTACTTC.

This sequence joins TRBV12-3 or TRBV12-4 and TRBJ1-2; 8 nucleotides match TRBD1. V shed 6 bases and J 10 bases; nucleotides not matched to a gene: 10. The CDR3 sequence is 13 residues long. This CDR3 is CASSQGQGADYTF. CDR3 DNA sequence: TGTGCCAGCAGCCAAGGACAGGGCGCTGACTACACCTTC.